This T cell receptor (beta chain) was captured by sequencing in a study of human T cells and chemical hapten exposure. Study information: TCR yields per sample varied, mainly owing to small pooled library volume differences.

This CDR3 contains 11 residues. V was cut by 6 bases and J by 4 bases, with 3 bases left in between. Germline V gene data show CDR1 as MNHEY and CDR2 as SVGAGI. Time point indicated: pre-sensitization, week 0. Treatment denoted: therapeutic diphenylcyclopropenone sensitization with weekly scalp DPC. Unfractionated whole blood yielded the extracted total RNA. Broader study findings: High-frequency TCRs, those above 1 in 1000, stayed the same after DPC sensitization.

This clonotype was counted many times. Its antigen is unidentified. TCRdb independently ran MiXCR on the RACE reads; one entry per CDR3 protein. The sample lists 60,000 or so distinct CDR3 sequences, more than 9% occurring once. This sequence originates from a man aged 35-49 years with alopecia areata. Some clones in this sample may be carry-over from other donors' samples. Sample: whole blood, taken in connection with sensitization to the hapten diphenylcyclopropenone (DPC). The chain carries TRBV6-5 and TRBJ2-2; D gene unclear. CDR3 in DNA: TGTGCCAGCAGCGGCACCGGGGAGCTGTTTTTT. The encoded protein is CASSGTGELFF.